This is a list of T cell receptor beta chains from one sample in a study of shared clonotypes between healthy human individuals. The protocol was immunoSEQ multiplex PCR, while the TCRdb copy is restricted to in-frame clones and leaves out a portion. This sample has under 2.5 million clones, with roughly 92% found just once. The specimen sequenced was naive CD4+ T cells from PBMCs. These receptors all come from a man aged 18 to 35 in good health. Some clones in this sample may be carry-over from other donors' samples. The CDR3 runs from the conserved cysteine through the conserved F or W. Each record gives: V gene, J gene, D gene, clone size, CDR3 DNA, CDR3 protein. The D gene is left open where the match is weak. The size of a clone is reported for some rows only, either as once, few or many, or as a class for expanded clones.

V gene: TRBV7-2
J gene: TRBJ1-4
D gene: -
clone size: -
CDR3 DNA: TGTGCCAGCAGCGGCCGCTTCAGGGTTTCGTCGCGTGAAAAACTGTTTTTT
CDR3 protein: CASSGRFRVSSREKLFF

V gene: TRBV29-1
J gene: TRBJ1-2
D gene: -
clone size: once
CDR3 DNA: TGCAGTGCTCCGGGACCCAACTATGGCTACACCTTC
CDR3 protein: CSAPGPNYGYTF

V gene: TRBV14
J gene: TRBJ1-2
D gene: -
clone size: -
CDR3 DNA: TGTGCCAGCAGCGGGGGGGTCGGCTATGGCTACACCTTC
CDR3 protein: CASSGGVGYGYTF

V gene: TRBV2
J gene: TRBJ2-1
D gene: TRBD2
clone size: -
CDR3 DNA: TGTGCCAGCAGTGTGTACGGGGGAGGGCCGGGTGAGCAGTTCTTC
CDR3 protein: CASSVYGGGPGEQFF

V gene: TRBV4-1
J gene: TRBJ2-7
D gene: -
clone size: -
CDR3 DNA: TGCGCCAGCAGCCAAGGGGCCCCTCGACTCATCAGCCCCTACGAGCAGTACTTC
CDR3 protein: CASSQGAPRLISPYEQYF

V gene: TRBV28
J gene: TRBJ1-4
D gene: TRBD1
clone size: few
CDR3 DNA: TGTGCCAGCAGTTCGACAGGGATAGATGAAAAACTGTTTTTT
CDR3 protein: CASSSTGIDEKLFF

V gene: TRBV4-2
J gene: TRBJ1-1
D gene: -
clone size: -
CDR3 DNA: TGTGCCAGCAGCCAACCCCTGGGCACTGAAGCTTTCTTT
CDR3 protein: CASSQPLGTEAFF

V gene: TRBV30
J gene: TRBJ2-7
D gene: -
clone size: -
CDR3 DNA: TGTGCCTGGGGGAGGTCCTACGAGCAGTACTTC
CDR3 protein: CAWGRSYEQYF

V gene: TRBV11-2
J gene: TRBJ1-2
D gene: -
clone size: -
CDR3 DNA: TGTGCCAGCAGCCTATTCAGTGGGGGTCATGGCTACACCTTC
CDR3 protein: CASSLFSGGHGYTF

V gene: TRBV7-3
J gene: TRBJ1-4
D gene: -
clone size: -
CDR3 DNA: TGTGCCAGCAGCTTATCTTGGGGCGAAAAACTGTTTTTT
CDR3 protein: CASSLSWGEKLFF

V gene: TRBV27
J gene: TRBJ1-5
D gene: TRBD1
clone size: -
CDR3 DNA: TGTGCCAGCGGAGCCGGGACAGGAGGCGATCAGCCCCAGCATTTT
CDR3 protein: CASGAGTGGDQPQHF

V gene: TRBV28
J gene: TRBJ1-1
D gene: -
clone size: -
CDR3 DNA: TGTGCCAGCAGATGGGGGGCGGGGAACACTGAAGCTTTCTTT
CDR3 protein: CASRWGAGNTEAFF

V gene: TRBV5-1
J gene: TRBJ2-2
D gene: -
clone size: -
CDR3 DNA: TGCGCCAGCAGCTTGGTCCCAGCGACGAACACCGGGGAGCTGTTTTTT
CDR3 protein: CASSLVPATNTGELFF

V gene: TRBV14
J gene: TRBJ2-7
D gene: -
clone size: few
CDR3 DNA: TGTGCCAGCAGCCAAGGAAGCGGGACAGTGATCGAGCAGTACTTC
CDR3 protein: CASSQGSGTVIEQYF

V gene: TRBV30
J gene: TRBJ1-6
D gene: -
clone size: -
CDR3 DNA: TGTGCCTGGAGTGGACTGACCCGGCTGAATTCACCCCTCCACTTT
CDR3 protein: CAWSGLTRLNSPLHF

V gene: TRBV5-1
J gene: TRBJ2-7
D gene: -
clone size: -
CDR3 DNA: TGCGCCAGCAGCCCAGGACGCCCAACCTACGAGCAGTACTTC
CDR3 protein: CASSPGRPTYEQYF